The present TCR beta chain was sequenced within a study of T cell repertoires in cytomegalovirus infection. Study in general: In the study, CMV epitopes included recently identified HLA-C-restricted and well-studied HLA-B-restricted ones. Both CMV infection and a matching HLA type were indicated by public TCR beta signatures. General study points: In two of eight donors, the top clonotype was HLA-C-restricted CMV-specific.

This clonotype has only a few counts. What it recognizes is unknown. V lost 2 bases and J 2 bases, leaving 9 bases between the germline ends. CDR1 is MNHEY, CDR2 SMNVEV, per germline (reference sequence). The CDR3 loop spans 14 amino acids. TCRdb reprocessed the reads via MiXCR and lists one record per CDR3 protein. The table has tens of thousands of distinct CDR3 sequences, more than 20% seen once; the top ten hold about 50%. The chain recombines TRBV27 with TRBJ1-2; D not resolved. The TCR originated in a human donor in good health (CMV status not recorded). Some clones in this sample may be carry-over from other donors' samples. Specimen: CD8+ T cells from cultured PBMCs, collected from culture after CMV antigen stimulation. The CDR3 reads CASSLDPENYGYTF. DNA for the CDR3: TGTGCCAGCAGTTTAGACCCGGAGAACTATGGCTACACCTTC.